This is a list of T cell receptor beta chains from one sample in a study of shared clonotypes between healthy human individuals. The repertoire was sequenced with immunoSEQ multiplex PCR; TCRdb's copy has only in-frame clones and lacks some. The sample lists approximately 2.3 million clones, approximately 95% occurring once. What was sequenced was naive CD4+ T cells from PBMCs. These receptors originate from a man aged 18 to 30 in good health. Some clones in this sample may be carry-over from other donors' samples. Each CDR3 is given with its conserved first and last residue. The D gene is left open where the match is weak. Size is omitted from some rows. Given values are once, few, many or a class for expanded clones.

J,D,size,V,DNA,CDR3
TRBJ2-1,-,-,TRBV5-4,TGTGCCAGCAGCTTTGCGCCCCCCCTTACCTACAATGAGCAGTTCTTC,CASSFAPPLTYNEQFF
TRBJ1-2,-,-,TRBV6-1,TGTGCCAGCAGTGAAAACTTAGGGAACTATGGCTACACCTTC,CASSENLGNYGYTF
TRBJ1-1,TRBD1,-,TRBV5-6,TGTGCCAGCAGCCGTGACAGGGGAGAGCGATCTTTCTTT,CASSRDRGERSFF
TRBJ1-1,-,-,TRBV7-2,TGTGCCAGCAGCTTAGTGGCAGGGTGGGCTGAAGCTTTCTTT,CASSLVAGWAEAFF
TRBJ2-5,-,-,TRBV7-2,TGTGCCAGCAGCTTAGATCCCCAAGAGACCCAGTACTTC,CASSLDPQETQYF
TRBJ2-1,-,-,TRBV10-1,TGCGCCAGCAGTGAGTCGAGGTACAATGAGCAGTTCTTC,CASSESRYNEQFF
TRBJ2-1,-,-,TRBV10-3,TGTGCCATCAGTGGGGGGGCAGGGAGCGGGACGTACTACAATGAGCAGTTCTTC,CAISGGAGSGTYYNEQFF
TRBJ2-5,-,-,TRBV5-4,TGTGCCAGCAGCTCCCAGGTAGGGGAGACACAAGAGACCCAGTACTTC,CASSSQVGETQETQYF
TRBJ2-3,TRBD1,-,TRBV5-6,TGTGCCAGCAGCTCCCGGGACAGGGGCACAGATACGCAGTATTTT,CASSSRDRGTDTQYF
TRBJ1-1,-,few,TRBV6-5,TGTGCCAGCAGCCGACAGTGGGACACTGAAGCTTTCTTT,CASSRQWDTEAFF
TRBJ2-7,TRBD2,-,TRBV7-2,TGTGCCAGCAGCCCTGACCCGGGACTAGCGGCCTACGAGCAGTACTTC,CASSPDPGLAAYEQYF
TRBJ2-1,-,once,TRBV7-2,TGTGCCAGCAGCTTAGTGTCGGGGCGGAATTCAAATGAGCAGTTCTTC,CASSLVSGRNSNEQFF
TRBJ2-5,-,once,TRBV7-3,TGTGCCAGCAGCTTGCGTGGGAGAGAGACCCAGTACTTC,CASSLRGRETQYF
TRBJ2-3,-,-,TRBV2,TGTGCCAGCCGAACAAACACAGATACGCAGTATTTT,CASRTNTDTQYF
TRBJ2-1,TRBD1,-,TRBV27,TGTGCCAGCAGTTACCACAGGGGGGTTAGCAATGAGCAGTTCTTC,CASSYHRGVSNEQFF
TRBJ2-5,-,-,TRBV29-1,TGCAGCGTTGAAGGGTCCCGGGACCGAGGGATAGAGACCCAGTACTTC,CSVEGSRDRGIETQYF
TRBJ2-7,TRBD1,once,TRBV6-1,TGTGCCAGCAGTGTCTCCGGGACAGGGTACGAGCAGTACTTC,CASSVSGTGYEQYF
TRBJ1-1,-,-,TRBV5-1,TGCGCCAGCAGCTTGGGTGGGATCGGGACTGAAGCTTTCTTT,CASSLGGIGTEAFF
TRBJ2-1,TRBD1,-,TRBV27,TGTGCCAGCAGTTCCAGCGGTATCCGGACAGGGAACCCGAACAATGAGCAGTTCTTC,CASSSSGIRTGNPNNEQFF
TRBJ2-5,-,-,TRBV5-1,TGCGCCAGCAGACAGCAGCAAGAGACCCAGTACTTC,CASRQQQETQYF
TRBJ1-6,-,-,TRBV5-6,TGTGCCAGCAGCTTGTGGCGGACCTCAATTTCACCCCTCCACTTT,CASSLWRTSISPLHF
TRBJ2-1,-,-,TRBV4-3,TGCGCCAGCAGCCAATTAACAGGGTCCCACAATGAGCAGTTCTTC,CASSQLTGSHNEQFF
TRBJ1-2,-,-,TRBV4-2,TGTGCCAGCAGCCAAGATAGAACAGGGAGCGGCGGCTACACCTTC,CASSQDRTGSGGYTF
TRBJ1-3,-,-,TRBV5-1,TGCGCCAGCAGCTTGGGCGTATCTGGAAACACCATATATTTT,CASSLGVSGNTIYF
TRBJ1-5,-,-,TRBV7-2,TGTGCCAGCAGCCCAGGGACAAATAGCAATCAGCCCCAGCATTTT,CASSPGTNSNQPQHF
TRBJ1-1,TRBD1,-,TRBV4-2,TGTGCCAGCAGCACATCCCGGACAGGGGCCACTGAAGCTTTCTTT,CASSTSRTGATEAFF
TRBJ2-1,TRBD2,-,TRBV10-3,TGTGCCATCAGTGAGTCGTGGTCTAGCGGGAGGATCAATGAGCAGTTCTTC,CAISESWSSGRINEQFF